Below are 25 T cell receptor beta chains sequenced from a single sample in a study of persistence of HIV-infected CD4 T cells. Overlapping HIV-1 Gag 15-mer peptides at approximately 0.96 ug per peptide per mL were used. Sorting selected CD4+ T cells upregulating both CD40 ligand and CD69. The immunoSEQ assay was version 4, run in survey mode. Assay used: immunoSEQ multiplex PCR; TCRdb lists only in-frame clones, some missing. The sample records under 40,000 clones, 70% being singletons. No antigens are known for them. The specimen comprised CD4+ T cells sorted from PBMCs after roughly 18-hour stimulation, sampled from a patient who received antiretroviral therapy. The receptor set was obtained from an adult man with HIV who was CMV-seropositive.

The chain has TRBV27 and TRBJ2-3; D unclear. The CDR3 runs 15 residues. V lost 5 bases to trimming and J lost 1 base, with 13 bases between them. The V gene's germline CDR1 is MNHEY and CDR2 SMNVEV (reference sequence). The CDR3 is CASSLTGPGTDTQYF. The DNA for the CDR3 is TGTGCCAGCAGTCTGACTGGTCCTGGCACAGATACGCAGTATTTT.

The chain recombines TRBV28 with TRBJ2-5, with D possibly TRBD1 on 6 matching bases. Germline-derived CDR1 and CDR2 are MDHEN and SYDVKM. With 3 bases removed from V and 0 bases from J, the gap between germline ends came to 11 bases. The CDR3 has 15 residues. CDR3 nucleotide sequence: TGTGCCAGCAGTTTGTCACAGGGTAACCAAGAGACCCAGTACTTC. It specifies CASSLSQGNQETQYF.

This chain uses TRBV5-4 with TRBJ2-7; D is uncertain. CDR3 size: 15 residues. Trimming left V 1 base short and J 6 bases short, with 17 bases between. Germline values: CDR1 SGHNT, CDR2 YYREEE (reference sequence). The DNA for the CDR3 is TGTGCCAGCAGCTTGTTCGGTAAAGGGTCGGGCGAGCAGTACTTC. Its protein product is CASSLFGKGSGEQYF.

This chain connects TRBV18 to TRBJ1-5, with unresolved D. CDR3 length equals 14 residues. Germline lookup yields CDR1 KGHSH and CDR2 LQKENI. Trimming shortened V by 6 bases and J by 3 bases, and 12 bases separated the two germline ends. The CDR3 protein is CASSGGKPNQPQHF. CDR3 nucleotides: TGTGCCAGCTCGGGTGGGAAGCCCAATCAGCCCCAGCATTTT.

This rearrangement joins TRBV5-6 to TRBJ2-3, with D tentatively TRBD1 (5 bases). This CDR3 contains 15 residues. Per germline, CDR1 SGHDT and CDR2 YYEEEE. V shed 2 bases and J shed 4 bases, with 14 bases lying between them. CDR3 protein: CASSFQGIVSDTQYF. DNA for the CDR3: TGTGCCAGCAGCTTCCAGGGAATTGTTTCAGATACGCAGTATTTT. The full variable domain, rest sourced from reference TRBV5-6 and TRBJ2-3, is DAGVTQSPTHLIKTRGQQVTLRCSPKSGHDTVSWYQQALGQGPQFIFQYYEEEERQRGNFPDRFSGHQFPNYSSELNVNALLLGDSALYLCASSFQGIVSDTQYFGPGTRLTVL.

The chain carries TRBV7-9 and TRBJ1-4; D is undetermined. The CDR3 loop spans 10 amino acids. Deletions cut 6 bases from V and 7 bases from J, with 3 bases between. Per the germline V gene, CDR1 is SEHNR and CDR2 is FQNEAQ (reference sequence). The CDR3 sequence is CASSSEKLFF. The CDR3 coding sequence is TGTGCCAGCAGTTCTGAAAAACTGTTTTTT.

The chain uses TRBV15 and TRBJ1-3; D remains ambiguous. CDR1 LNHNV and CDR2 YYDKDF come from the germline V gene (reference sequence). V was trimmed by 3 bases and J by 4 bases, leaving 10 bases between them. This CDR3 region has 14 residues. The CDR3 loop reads CATSSGVSGNTIYF. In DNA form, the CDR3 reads TGTGCCACCAGCAGTGGGGTGTCCGGAAACACCATATATTTT.

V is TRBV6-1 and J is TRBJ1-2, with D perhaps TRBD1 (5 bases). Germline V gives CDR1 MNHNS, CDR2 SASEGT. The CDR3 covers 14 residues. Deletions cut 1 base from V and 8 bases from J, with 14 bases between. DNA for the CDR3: TGTGCCAGCAGTGAAGGGGGGACCTCGGGCGGCTACACCTTC. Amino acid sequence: CASSEGGTSGGYTF.

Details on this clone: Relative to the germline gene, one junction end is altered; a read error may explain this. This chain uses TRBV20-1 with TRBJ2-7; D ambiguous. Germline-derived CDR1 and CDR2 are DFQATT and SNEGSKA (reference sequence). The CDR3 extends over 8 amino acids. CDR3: CSAGNRDF. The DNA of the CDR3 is TGCAGTGCTGGAAACAGAGACTTC.

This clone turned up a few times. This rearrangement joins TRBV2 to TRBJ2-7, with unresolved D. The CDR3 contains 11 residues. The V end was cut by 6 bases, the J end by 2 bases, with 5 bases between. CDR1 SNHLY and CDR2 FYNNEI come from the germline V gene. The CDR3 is CASRDTYEQYF. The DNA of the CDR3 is TGTGCCAGCAGGGATACCTACGAGCAGTACTTC.

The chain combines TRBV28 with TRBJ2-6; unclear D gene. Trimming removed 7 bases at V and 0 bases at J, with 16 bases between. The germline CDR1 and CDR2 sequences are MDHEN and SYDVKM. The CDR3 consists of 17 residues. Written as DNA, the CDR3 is TGTGCCAGCAACGAGGCTGGAAGAAACTCTGGGGCCAACGTCCTGACTTTC. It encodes CASNEAGRNSGANVLTF.

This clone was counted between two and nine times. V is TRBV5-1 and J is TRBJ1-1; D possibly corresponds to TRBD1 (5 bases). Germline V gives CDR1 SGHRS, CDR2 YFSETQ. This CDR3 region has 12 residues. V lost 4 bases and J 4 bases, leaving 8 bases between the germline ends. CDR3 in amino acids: CASSLGTTEAFF. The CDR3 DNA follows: TGCGCCAGCAGCCTGGGGACCACTGAAGCTTTCTTT.

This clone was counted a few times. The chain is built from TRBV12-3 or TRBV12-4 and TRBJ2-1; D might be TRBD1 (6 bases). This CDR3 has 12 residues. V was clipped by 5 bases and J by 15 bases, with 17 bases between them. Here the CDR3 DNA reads TGTGCCAGCAGTGTTCGACAGGTAAACCTGTTCTTC. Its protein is CASSVRQVNLFF.

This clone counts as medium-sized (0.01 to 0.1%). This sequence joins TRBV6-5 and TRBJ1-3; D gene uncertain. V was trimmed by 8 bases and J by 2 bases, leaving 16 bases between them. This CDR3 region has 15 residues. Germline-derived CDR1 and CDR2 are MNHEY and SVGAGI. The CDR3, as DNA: TGTGCCAGCTCCATCCTGTGGGTGACTGGAAACACCATATATTTT. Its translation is CASSILWVTGNTIYF.

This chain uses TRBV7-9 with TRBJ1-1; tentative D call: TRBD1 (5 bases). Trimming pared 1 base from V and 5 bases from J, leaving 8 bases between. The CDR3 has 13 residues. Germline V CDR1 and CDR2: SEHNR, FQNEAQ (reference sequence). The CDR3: CASSLDWGTEAFF. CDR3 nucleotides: TGTGCCAGCAGCTTAGATTGGGGGACTGAAGCTTTCTTT.

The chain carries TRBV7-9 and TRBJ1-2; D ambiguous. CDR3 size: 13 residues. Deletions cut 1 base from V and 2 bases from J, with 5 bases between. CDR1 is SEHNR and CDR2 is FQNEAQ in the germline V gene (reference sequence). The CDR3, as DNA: TGTGCCAGCAGCTTAGGCAGAAACTATGGCTACACCTTC. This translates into CASSLGRNYGYTF.

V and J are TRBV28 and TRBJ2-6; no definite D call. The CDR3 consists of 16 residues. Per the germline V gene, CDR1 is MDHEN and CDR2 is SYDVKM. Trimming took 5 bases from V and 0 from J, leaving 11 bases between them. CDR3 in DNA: TGTGCCAGCAGTGGCCATGATTTCTCTGGGGCCAACGTCCTGACTTTC. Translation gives CASSGHDFSGANVLTF.

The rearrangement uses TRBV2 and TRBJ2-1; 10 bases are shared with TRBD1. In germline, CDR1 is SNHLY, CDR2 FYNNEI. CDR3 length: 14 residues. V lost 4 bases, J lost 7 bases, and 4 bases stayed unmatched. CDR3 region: CASSAGDRGNEQFF. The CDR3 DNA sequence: TGTGCCAGCAGTGCGGGGGACAGGGGAAATGAGCAGTTCTTC.

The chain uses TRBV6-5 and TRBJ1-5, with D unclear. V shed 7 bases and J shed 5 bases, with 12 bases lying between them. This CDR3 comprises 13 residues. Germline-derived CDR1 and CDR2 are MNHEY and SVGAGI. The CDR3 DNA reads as TGTGCCAGCACCGAGACGAGGTATCAGCCCCAGCATTTT. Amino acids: CASTETRYQPQHF.

CDR3 amino acids: CASDSTGTRSPLHF. CDR3 in DNA: TGTGCCAGCGATTCGACAGGGACACGGTCACCCCTCCACTTT. The chain uses TRBV11-2 and TRBJ1-6, with 7 positions matching TRBD1. CDR3 size: 14 residues. J was trimmed by 10 bases and V by 8 bases; bases with no gene match: 11. Germline loops: CDR1 SGHAT, CDR2 FQNNGV.

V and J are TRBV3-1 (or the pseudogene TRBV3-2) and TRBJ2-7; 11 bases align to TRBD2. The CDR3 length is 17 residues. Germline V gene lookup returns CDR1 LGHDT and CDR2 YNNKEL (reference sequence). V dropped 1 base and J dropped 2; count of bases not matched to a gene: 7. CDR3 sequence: CASSQGGLAGGTYEQYF. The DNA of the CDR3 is TGTGCCAGCAGCCAAGGAGGCCTAGCGGGGGGCACCTACGAGCAGTACTTC.

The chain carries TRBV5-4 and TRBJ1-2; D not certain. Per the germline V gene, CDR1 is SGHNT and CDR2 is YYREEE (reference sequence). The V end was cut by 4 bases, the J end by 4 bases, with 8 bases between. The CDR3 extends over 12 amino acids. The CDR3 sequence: CASSLRGYGYTF. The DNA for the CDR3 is TGTGCCAGCAGCCTTCGTGGCTATGGCTACACCTTC.

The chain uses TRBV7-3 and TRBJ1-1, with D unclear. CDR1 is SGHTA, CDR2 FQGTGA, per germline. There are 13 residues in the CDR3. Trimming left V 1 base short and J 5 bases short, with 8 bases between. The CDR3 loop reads CASSLNSRTEAFF. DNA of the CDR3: TGTGCCAGCAGCTTAAATTCAAGAACTGAAGCTTTCTTT.

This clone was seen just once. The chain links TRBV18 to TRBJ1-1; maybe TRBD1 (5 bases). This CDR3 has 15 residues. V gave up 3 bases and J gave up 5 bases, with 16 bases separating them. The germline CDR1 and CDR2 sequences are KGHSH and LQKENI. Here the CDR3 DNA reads TGTGCCAGCTCACCTCCTTCTAGGGGAAGTACTGAAGCTTTCTTT. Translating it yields CASSPPSRGSTEAFF. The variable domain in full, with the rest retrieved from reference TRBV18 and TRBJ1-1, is NAGVMQNPRHLVRRRGQEARLRCSPMKGHSHVYWYRQLPEEGLKFMVYLQKENIIDESGMPKERFSAEFPKEGPSILRIQQVVRGDSAAYFCASSPPSRGSTEAFFGQGTRLTVV.

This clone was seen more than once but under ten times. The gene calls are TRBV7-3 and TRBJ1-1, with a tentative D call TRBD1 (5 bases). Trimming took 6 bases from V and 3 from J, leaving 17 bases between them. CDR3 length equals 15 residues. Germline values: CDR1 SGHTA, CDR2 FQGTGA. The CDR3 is CASRAGTLQDTEAFF. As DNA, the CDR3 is TGTGCCAGCAGGGCCGGGACCCTTCAGGACACTGAAGCTTTCTTT.